These T cell receptor beta chains were read from a single sample in a study of regulatory T cells in long-lasting Graves disease. TCRdb fed the multiplex PCR reads into MiXCR, producing one record per CDR3 protein. The top ten clones hold 16% of a sample with 350,000 to 450,000 distinct CDR3 sequences, around 14% of them seen once. This sample also appeared in a second study, on T cells in Graves' hyperthyroidism and ophthalmopathy.

This specimen was peripheral blood mononuclear cells (PBMCs), taken at new diagnosis, from a patient treated with antithyroid drugs. These receptors came from a woman in her thirties with Graves disease. The conserved cysteine and the conserved F or W are not part of the CDR3 here. The D gene is left open where the match is weak. Where a row states a size, it is once, few, many or the class of an expanded clone; other rows omit it.

d_gene	v_gene	abundance	j_gene	CDR3aa
NA	TRBV7-9	many	TRBJ2-2	ASSLAKVRSSIHTGELF
TRBD1	TRBV7-9	many	TRBJ1-1	ASSLQGAIAEAF
NA	TRBV15	few	TRBJ2-7	ATSRERVNSYEQY
NA	TRBV6-5	once	TRBJ1-4	ASSYGGGEKLF
TRBD1	TRBV28	NA	TRBJ2-2	ASSSGGTNTGELF
NA	TRBV2	many	TRBJ1-5	ASSEGSRAASNQPQH
TRBD2	TRBV3-1	many	TRBJ2-1	ASSQDRLAGVDEQF
NA	TRBV6-2/TRBV6-3	few	TRBJ1-2	ASSPYGYT
NA	TRBV9	NA	TRBJ2-4	AGWGHRGALAKNIQY
NA	TRBV5-1	many	TRBJ2-3	ASSLAGIQDTDTQY
NA	TRBV4-2	few	TRBJ1-1	ASSQGQLGHKNTEAF
NA	TRBV9	few	TRBJ1-5	ASSVKESSTNQPQH
NA	TRBV7-9	many	TRBJ2-7	ASSLRLSGAYEQY
TRBD2	TRBV12-3/TRBV12-4	many	TRBJ2-1	ASSRTSGMGEQF